This T cell receptor (beta chain) was sequenced for a study of T cell changes during pregnancy in multiple sclerosis (dated by TCRdb to the late 2010s). Study-level background: The study examined how the T cell repertoire changed over the course of pregnancy in women with multiple sclerosis.

A remark on this clone: There is no known antigen for this receptor. No base quality information exists; no much larger clone differs at one position.

The CDR3, cysteine through phenylalanine, is 15 amino acids long. The read is trimmed to its CDR3 DNA, 45 bases read in frame from base 1. Trimming at the junction amounts to 4 bases on V and 4 bases on J, and the germline ends lie 16 bases apart. From a lookup of the germline V gene, CDR1 and CDR2 are MNHEY and SVGAGI. Receptor libraries were prepared by the immunoSEQ multiplex PCR assay. TCRdb re-hosts the immuneACCESS table, in-frame sequences only. Its copies lack some clones; in the studies checked, an unresolved V gene accounts for under half of them, and the cause for the rest is not known. The table for this sample lists approximately 30,000 clones; 85% to 90% of them were counted only once. The leading ten clones occupy around 8% of the sample.

This chain is built from TRBV6-5 and TRBJ1-2, with a tentative D gene TRBD1 over 6 matching bases. The specimen was CD8+ T cells from peripheral blood mononuclear cells, collected in the second trimester of pregnancy. The clonotype comes from a female donor with multiple sclerosis, enrolled in a pregnancy study. Here the CDR3 is given as CASSFQGHNSYGYTF. The DNA is as follows: TGTGCCAGCAGTTTCCAGGGGCACAACTCCTATGGCTACACCTTC.